Described below is a single TCR beta chain sequence and its context. PCR involved 60 Vbeta and 13 Jbeta primers. Profiled with immunoSEQ multiplex PCR; TCRdb holds only in-frame clones, not every one. Of about 69,000 clones in the sample, approximately 80% are singletons; the top ten hold 3% to 3.5%. This CDR3 is built from 14 residues. Trimming removed 7 bases from V and 2 bases from J, with 15 bases in between. The germline CDR1 and CDR2 sequences are MNHNS and SASEGT. The record originates from a study of cytomegalovirus exposure and HLA in healthy donors. V usage is TRBV6-1 and J usage is TRBJ2-7; D remains ambiguous. The sample consisted of PBMCs. The sequence was obtained from a man between 18 and 35 years old in good health and CMV-seronegative. The CDR3 loop reads CASNPAAAAYEQYV. The CDR3 nucleotides are TGTGCCAGCAACCCCGCGGCAGCCGCCTACGAGCAGTACGTC.